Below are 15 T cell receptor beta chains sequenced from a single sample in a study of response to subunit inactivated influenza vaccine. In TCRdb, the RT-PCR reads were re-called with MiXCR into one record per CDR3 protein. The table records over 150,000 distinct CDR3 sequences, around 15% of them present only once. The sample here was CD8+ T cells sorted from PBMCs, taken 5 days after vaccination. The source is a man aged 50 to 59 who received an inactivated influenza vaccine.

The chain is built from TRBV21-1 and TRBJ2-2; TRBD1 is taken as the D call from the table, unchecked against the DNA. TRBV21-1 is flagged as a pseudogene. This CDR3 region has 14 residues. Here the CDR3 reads CASSKNYTGKELFF. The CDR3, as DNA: TGTGCCAGCAGCAAAAACTATACCGGGAAAGAGCTGTTTTTT.

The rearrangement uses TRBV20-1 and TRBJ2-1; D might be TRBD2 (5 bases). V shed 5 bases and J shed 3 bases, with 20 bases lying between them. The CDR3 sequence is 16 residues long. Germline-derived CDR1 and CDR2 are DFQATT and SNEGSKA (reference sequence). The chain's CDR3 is CSAGFPGFGIYNEQFF. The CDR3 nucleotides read TGCAGTGCTGGATTTCCGGGATTTGGCATCTACAATGAGCAGTTCTTC.

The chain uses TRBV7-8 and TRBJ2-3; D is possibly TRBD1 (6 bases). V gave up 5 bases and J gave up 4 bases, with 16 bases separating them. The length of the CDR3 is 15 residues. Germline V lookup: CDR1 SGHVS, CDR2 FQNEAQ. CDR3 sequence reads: CASSTRTALADTQYF. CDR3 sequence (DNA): TGTGCCAGCAGCACCCGGACAGCCCTGGCAGATACGCAGTATTTT.

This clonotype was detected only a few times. Here the CDR3 reads CASSQDFESSGVLSSYEQYF. CDR3 nucleotide sequence: TGTGCCAGCAGCCAAGATTTCGAGTCTAGCGGGGTCCTTAGCTCCTACGAGCAGTACTTC. The chain joins TRBV3-1 to TRBJ2-7; 9 positions match TRBD2. The CDR3 spans 20 residues. Losses at the gene ends were 0 bases for V and 0 bases for J; bases not matched to a gene: 15. CDR1 is LGHDT and CDR2 is YNNKEL in the germline V gene (reference sequence).

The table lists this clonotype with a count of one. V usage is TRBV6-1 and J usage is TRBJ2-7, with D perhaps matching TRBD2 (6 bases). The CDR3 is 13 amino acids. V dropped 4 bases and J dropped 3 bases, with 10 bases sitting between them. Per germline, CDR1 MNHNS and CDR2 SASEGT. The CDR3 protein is CASSVGTFYEQYF. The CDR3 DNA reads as TGTGCCAGCAGTGTCGGGACTTTCTACGAGCAGTACTTC.

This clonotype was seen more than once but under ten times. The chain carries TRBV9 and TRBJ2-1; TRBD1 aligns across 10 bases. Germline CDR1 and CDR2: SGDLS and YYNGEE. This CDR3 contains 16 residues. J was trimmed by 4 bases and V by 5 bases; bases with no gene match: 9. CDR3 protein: CASSPATGQGYNEQFF. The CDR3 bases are TGTGCCAGCAGTCCAGCTACGGGACAGGGGTACAATGAGCAGTTCTTC.

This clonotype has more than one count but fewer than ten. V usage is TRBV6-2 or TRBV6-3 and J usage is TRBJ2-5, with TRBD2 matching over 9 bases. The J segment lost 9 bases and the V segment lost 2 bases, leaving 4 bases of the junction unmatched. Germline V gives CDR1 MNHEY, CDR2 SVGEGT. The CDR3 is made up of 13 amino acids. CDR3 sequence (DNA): TGTGCCAGCAGTTACGCAGCGGGGGGACCCCAGTACTTC. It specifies CASSYAAGGPQYF.

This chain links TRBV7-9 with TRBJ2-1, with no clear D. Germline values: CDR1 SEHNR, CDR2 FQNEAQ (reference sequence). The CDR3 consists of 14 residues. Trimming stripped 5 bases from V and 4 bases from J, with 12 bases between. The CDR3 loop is CASSPLDGYNEQFF. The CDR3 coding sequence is TGTGCCAGCAGCCCCCTGGACGGGTACAATGAGCAGTTCTTC.

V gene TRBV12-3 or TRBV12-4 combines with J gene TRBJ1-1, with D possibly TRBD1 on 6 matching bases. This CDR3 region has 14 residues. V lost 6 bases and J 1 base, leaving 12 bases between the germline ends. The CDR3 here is CASSRTAANTEAFF. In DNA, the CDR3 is TGTGCCAGCAGCCGGACAGCGGCGAACACTGAAGCTTTCTTT.

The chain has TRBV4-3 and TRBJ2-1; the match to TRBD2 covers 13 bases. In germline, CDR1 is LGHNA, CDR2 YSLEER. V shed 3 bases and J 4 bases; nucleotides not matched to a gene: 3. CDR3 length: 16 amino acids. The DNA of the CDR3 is TGCGCCAGCAGCCACCAACTAGCGGGGGGGTACAATGAGCAGTTCTTC. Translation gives CASSHQLAGGYNEQFF.

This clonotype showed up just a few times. CDR3 DNA sequence: TGTGCCATCAGTGACCTAGCGGTGAACAATGAGCAGTTCTTC. Translating gives CAISDLAVNNEQFF. This chain uses TRBV10-3 with TRBJ2-1; 7 nucleotides line up with TRBD2. Germline V gene sequence: CDR1 ENHRY, CDR2 SYGVKD. V shed 3 bases, J shed 5 bases, and the junction held 4 bases outside the gene matches. This CDR3 region has 14 residues.

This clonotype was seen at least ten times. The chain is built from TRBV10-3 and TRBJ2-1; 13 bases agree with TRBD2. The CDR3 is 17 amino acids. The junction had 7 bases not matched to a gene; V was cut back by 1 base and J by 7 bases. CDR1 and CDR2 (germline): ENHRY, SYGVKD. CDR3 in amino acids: CAISEYGTSGTGNEQFF. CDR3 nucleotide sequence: TGTGCCATCAGTGAGTATGGGACTAGCGGGACGGGAAATGAGCAGTTCTTC.

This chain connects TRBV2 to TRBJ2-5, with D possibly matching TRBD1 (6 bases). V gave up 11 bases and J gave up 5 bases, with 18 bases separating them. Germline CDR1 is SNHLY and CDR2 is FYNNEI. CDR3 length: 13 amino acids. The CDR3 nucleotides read TGTGCCGGAGAGGGGGACGGGGAGGAGACCCAGTACTTC. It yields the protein CAGEGDGEETQYF.

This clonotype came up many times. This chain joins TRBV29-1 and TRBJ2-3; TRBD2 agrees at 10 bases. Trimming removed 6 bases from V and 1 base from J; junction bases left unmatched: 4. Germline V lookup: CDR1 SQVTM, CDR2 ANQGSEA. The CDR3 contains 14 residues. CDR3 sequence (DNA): TGCAGCGTCCCCGGGACTAGCGGCACAGATACGCAGTATTTT. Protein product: CSVPGTSGTDTQYF.

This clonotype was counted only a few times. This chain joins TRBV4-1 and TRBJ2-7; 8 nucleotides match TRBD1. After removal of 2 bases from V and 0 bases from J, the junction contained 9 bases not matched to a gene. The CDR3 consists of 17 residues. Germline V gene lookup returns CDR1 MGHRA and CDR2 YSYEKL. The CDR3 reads CASSQFTGGGLSYEQYF. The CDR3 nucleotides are TGCGCCAGCAGCCAATTTACAGGGGGAGGTCTCTCCTACGAGCAGTACTTC.